This passage covers 5 T cell receptor beta chains from one sample sequenced in a study of blood T cell repertoires in COVID-19. The repertoire was sequenced with immunoSEQ multiplex PCR; TCRdb's copy has only in-frame clones and lacks some. The sample records a few hundred thousand clones, about 89% being singletons. The sample comprised PBMCs or T cells enriched from blood (not recorded which). Source of these receptors: a man aged 35 to 55 in a cohort exposed to, infected with or recovered from COVID-19 (not recorded which).

The chain is built from TRBV5-1 and TRBJ2-1; TRBD2 matches at 8 bases. CDR1 is SGHRS and CDR2 is YFSETQ in the germline V gene. The CDR3 contains 17 residues. Trimming at V came to 0 bases and at J to 3 bases, leaving 8 bases not matched to a gene. This CDR3 is CASSLGRVAGNYNEQFF. The CDR3 bases are TGCGCCAGCAGCTTGGGTAGGGTAGCGGGGAACTACAATGAGCAGTTCTTC.

The J gene is TRBJ1-6, the V gene TRBV7-8; 9 nucleotides match TRBD1. V was clipped by 3 bases and J by 7 bases; unmatched bases: 1. Germline loops: CDR1 SGHVS, CDR2 FQNEAQ. The CDR3 loop spans 14 amino acids. CDR3 loop: CASSFGQGNSPLHF. The CDR3 coding sequence is TGTGCCAGCAGCTTCGGACAGGGGAATTCACCCCTCCACTTT.

The V gene is TRBV7-2, the J gene TRBJ2-5, with no clear D. The CDR3 contains 13 residues. V lost 2 bases and J lost 5, with 9 bases in between. CDR1 and CDR2 (germline): SGHTA, FQGNSA. The CDR3 region is CASSLLVEETQYF. CDR3 DNA sequence: TGTGCCAGCAGCTTATTAGTGGAGGAGACCCAGTACTTC.

This clone came up once. The chain is built from TRBV5-6 and TRBJ1-1, with 7 bases matching TRBD1. The CDR3 consists of 15 residues. From germline, CDR1 is SGHDT and CDR2 YYEEEE. The J segment lost 1 base and the V segment lost 3 bases, leaving 6 bases of the junction unmatched. Here the CDR3 DNA reads TGTGCCAGCAGCTCCACCGGGACAGCGAACACTGAAGCTTTCTTT. Its translation: CASSSTGTANTEAFF.

A few counts support this clone. The rearrangement joins TRBV5-1 to TRBJ2-2, with D possibly being TRBD2 (5 bases). The CDR3 length is 13 residues. V lost 5 bases to trimming and J lost 7 bases, with 12 bases between them. Germline V gene sequence: CDR1 SGHRS, CDR2 YFSETQ. CDR3 sequence reads: CASRQEGVGELFF. CDR3 bases: TGCGCCAGCAGACAAGAGGGTGTCGGGGAGCTGTTTTTT.